The clone carrying this T cell receptor beta chain was counted many times. The antigen remains unidentified. This entry comes from a study of neurological immune-mediated disorders. Overall study results and limits: Phylogenetic analysis grouped 18 of 34 multiple sclerosis patients' repertoires together, suggesting a possible repertoire signature.

The cDNA was synthesized by 5'RACE incorporating 10-nucleotide random UMIs. Each CDR3 protein gets one entry after TCRdb re-called the 5' RACE reads with MiXCR. The sample contains 60,000 to 85,000 distinct CDR3 sequences, about 5.5% of which appear only once. PBMCs numbering 2 million and stored at -80 C yielded the unsorted libraries. CDR3 length equals 19 residues. Germline V gene lookup returns CDR1 DFQATT and CDR2 SNEGSKA (reference sequence). J was trimmed by 6 bases and V by 0 bases; bases with no gene match: 16. Sequencing was carried out using PBMCs. V usage is TRBV20-1 and J usage is TRBJ2-1; 11 bases map to TRBD2. The source is a woman in her thirties with multiple sclerosis. In DNA form, the CDR3 reads TGCAGTGCTAGAGATCCGCTCCGACTAGCGGGACTTTTGGGCAATGAGCAGTTCTTC. Amino acid sequence: CSARDPLRLAGLLGNEQFF.